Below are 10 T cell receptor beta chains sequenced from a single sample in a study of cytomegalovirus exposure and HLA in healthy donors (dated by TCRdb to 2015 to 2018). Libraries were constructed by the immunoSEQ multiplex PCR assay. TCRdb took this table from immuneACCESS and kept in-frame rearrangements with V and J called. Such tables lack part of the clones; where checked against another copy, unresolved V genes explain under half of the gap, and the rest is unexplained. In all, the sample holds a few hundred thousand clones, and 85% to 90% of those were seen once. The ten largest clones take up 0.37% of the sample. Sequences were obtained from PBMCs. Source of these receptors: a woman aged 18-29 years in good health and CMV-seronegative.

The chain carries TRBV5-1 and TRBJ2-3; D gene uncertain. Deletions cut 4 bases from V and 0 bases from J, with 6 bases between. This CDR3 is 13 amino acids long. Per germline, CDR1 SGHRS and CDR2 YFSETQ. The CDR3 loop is CASSPISTDTQYF. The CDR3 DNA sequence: TGCGCCAGCAGCCCCATTAGCACAGATACGCAGTATTTT.

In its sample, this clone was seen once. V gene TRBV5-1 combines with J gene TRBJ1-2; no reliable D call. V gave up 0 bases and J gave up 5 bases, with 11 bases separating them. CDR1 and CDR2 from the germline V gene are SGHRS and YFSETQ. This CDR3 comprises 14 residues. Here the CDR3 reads CASSLEGPGYGYTF. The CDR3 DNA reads TGCGCCAGCAGCTTGGAAGGTCCCGGGTATGGCTACACCTTC.

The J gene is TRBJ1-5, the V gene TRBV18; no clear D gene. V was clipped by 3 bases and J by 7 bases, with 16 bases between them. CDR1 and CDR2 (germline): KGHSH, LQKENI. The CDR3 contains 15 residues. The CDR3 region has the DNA TGTGCCAGCTCACCGCCGGGAAGTCGAGGACAGCCCCAGCATTTT. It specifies CASSPPGSRGQPQHF. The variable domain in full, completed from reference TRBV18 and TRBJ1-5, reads NAGVMQNPRHLVRRRGQEARLRCSPMKGHSHVYWYRQLPEEGLKFMVYLQKENIIDESGMPKERFSAEFPKEGPSILRIQQVVRGDSAAYFCASSPPGSRGQPQHFGDGTRLSIL.

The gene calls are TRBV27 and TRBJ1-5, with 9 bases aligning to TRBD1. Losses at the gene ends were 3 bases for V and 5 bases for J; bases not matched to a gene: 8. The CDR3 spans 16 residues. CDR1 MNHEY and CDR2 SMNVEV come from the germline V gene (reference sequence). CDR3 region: CASSFRWTGDDQPQHF. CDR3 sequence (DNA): TGTGCCAGCAGTTTTAGGTGGACAGGGGATGATCAGCCCCAGCATTTT.

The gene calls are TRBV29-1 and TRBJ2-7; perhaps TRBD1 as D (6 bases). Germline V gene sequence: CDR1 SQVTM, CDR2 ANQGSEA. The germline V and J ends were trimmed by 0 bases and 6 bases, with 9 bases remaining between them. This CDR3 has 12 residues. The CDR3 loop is CSVEDRGSEQYF. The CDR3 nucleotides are TGCAGCGTTGAAGACAGGGGCTCCGAGCAGTACTTC.

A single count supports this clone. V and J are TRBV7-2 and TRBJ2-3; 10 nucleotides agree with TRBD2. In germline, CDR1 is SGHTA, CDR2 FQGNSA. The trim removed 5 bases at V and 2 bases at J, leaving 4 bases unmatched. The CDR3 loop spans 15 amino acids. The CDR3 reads CASSPSGGLTDTQYF. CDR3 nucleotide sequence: TGTGCCAGCAGCCCTAGCGGGGGCCTCACAGATACGCAGTATTTT.

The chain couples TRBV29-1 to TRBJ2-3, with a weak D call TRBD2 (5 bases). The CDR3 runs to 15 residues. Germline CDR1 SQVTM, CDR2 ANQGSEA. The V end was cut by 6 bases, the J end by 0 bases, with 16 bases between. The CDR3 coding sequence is TGCAGCGTAGCGGAGGCTAGCCTTAGCACAGATACGCAGTATTTT. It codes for CSVAEASLSTDTQYF.

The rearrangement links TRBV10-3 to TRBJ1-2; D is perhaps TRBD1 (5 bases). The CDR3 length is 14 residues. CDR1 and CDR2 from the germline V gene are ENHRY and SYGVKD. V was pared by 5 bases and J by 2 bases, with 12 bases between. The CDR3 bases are TGTGCCATCAGTCCGGGACTGACAAACTATGGCTACACCTTC. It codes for CAISPGLTNYGYTF.

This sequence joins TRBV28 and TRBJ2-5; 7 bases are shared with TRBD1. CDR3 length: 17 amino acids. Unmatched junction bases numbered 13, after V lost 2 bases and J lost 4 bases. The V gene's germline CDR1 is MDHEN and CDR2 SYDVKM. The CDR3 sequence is CASSLPLYRTGLETQYF. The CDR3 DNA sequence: TGTGCCAGCAGTTTACCCCTATACAGGACAGGTTTAGAGACCCAGTACTTC.

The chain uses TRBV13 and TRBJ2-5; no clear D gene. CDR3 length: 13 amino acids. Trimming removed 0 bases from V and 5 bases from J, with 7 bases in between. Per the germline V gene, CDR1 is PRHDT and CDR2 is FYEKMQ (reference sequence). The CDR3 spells CASSLGPRETQYF. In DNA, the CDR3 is TGTGCCAGCAGCTTAGGCCCCCGGGAGACCCAGTACTTC.